This TCR beta chain appears in the sequencing data of a study of OX40 agonist ivuxolimab in advanced cancers. The method was immunoSEQ multiplex PCR; TCRdb's version includes in-frame clones alone and lacks a portion of them. The profile shows about 9,100 clones, around nine tenths of them singletons. The CDR3 is 13 residues long. Trimming cost V 5 bases and J 6 bases, with 13 bases left between them. CDR1 is MNHNY and CDR2 is SVGAGI in the germline V gene (reference sequence). The receptor was isolated from an adult with an advanced solid tumor such as melanoma, head and neck, liver or kidney cancer. The sequenced sample was CD4+ or CD8+ T cells sorted from blood, obtained in a trial of the OX40 agonist ivuxolimab. The gene calls are TRBV6-6 and TRBJ1-2; no clear D gene. In DNA, the CDR3 is TGTGCCAGCAGTCTAGGACCGCCGGATGGCTACACCTTC. Its translation: CASSLGPPDGYTF.